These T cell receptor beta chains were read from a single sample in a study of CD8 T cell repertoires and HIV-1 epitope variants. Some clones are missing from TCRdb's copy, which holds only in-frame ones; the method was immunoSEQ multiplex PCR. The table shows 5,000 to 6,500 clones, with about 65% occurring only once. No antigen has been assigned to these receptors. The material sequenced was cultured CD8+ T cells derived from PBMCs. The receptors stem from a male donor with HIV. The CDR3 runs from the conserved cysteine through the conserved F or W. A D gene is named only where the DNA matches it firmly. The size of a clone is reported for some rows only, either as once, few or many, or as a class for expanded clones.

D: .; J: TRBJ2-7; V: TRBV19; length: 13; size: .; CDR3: CASKAGPTYEQYF; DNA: TGTGCCAGTAAGGCAGGGCCCACCTACGAGCAGTACTTC
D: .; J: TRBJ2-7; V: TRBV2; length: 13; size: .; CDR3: CASGGQSSYEQYF; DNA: TGTGCCAGCGGTGGACAGTCCTCCTACGAGCAGTACTTC
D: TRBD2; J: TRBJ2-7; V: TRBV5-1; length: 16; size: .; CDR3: CASSLGLAGVSYEQYF; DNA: TGCGCCAGCAGCCTCGGACTAGCGGGAGTCTCCTACGAGCAGTACTTC
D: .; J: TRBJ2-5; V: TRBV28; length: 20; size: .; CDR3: CASSFFLRSDPTYYQETQYF; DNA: TGTGCCAGCAGTTTTTTTCTGCGCTCGGACCCAACTTACTACCAAGAGACCCAGTACTTC
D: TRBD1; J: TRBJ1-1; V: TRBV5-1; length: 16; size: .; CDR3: CASSLIRQGGSTEAFF; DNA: TGCGCCAGCAGCTTAATCCGACAGGGGGGGAGCACTGAAGCTTTCTTT
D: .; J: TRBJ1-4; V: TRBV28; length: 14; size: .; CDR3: CASSFETAAPKLFF; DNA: TGTGCCAGCAGTTTCGAGACCGCCGCTCCTAAACTGTTTTTT
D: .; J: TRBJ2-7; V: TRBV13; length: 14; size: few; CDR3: CASSSDVSAYEQYF; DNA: TGTGCCAGCAGTTCAGATGTCTCGGCCTACGAGCAGTACTTC
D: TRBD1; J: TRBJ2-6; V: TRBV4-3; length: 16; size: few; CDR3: CASSQTGGSGANVLTF; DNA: TGCGCCAGCAGCCAGACAGGGGGCTCTGGGGCCAACGTCCTGACTTTC
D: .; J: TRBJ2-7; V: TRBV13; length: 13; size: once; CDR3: CASSAQSGYEQYF; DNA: TGTGCCAGCAGCGCACAAAGTGGGTACGAGCAGTACTTC
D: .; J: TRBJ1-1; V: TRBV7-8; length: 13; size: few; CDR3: CASSLRGNTEAFF; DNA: TGTGCCAGCAGCCTTCGGGGGAACACTGAAGCTTTCTTT
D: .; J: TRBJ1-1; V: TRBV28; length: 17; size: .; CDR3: CASSLRTYSGMNTEAFF; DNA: TGTGCCAGCAGTCTCAGGACCTACTCGGGGATGAACACTGAAGCTTTCTTT
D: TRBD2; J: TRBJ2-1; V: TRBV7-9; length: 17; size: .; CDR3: CASSPAGQRGGRNEQFF; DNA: TGTGCCAGCAGCCCAGCTGGACAGCGGGGGGGCCGCAATGAGCAGTTCTTC
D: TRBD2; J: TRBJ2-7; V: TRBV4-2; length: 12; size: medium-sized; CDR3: CASSQAGGQQYF; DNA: TGTGCCAGCAGCCAAGCGGGGGGACAGCAGTACTTC
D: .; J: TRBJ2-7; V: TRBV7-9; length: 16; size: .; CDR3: CASSLATDSFTYEQYF; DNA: TGTGCCAGCAGCTTAGCGACAGACTCCTTTACCTACGAGCAGTACTTC
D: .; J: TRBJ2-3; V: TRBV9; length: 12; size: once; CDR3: CASSVGSDTQYF; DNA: TGTGCCAGCAGCGTAGGATCAGATACGCAGTATTTT
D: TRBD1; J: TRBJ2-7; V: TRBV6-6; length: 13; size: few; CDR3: CASSYQGVNEQYF; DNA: TGTGCCAGCAGTTACCAGGGGGTGAACGAGCAGTACTTC
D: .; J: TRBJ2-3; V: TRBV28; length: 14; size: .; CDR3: CASSPVVSTDTQYF; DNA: TGTGCCAGCAGTCCGGTAGTAAGCACAGATACGCAGTATTTT
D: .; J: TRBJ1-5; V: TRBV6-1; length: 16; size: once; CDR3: CASSEVLSDSNQPQHF; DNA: TGTGCCAGCAGTGAAGTGTTATCTGATAGCAATCAGCCCCAGCATTTT
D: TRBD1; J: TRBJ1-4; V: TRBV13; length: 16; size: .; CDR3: CASSLSQGGTNEKLFF; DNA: TGTGCCAGCAGCTTATCCCAGGGGGGGACTAATGAAAAACTGTTTTTT
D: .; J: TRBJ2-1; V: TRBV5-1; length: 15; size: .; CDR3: CASSLVELPNNEQFF; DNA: TGCGCCAGCAGCTTGGTAGAACTCCCTAACAATGAGCAGTTCTTC
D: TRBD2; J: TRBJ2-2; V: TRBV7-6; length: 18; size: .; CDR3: CASSSLLAGRSNTGELFF; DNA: TGTGCCAGCAGCTCACTTTTAGCGGGGCGATCGAACACCGGGGAGCTGTTTTTT